The T cell receptor beta chain described here comes from a study of blood T cell repertoires in COVID-19. This CDR3 region has 14 residues. Germline lookup yields CDR1 MDHEN and CDR2 SYDVKM. With 10 bases clipped from V and 0 bases from J, the junction kept 8 bases outside the gene matches. TCRdb's table, derived via immunoSEQ multiplex PCR, lists solely in-frame clones and lacks some. The sample holds some 370,000 clones, roughly 86% seen once. The receptor was isolated from a woman aged 25-40 years with COVID-19, enrolled during active disease. This rearrangement joins TRBV28 to TRBJ2-7, with 8 bases lining up with TRBD2. Sample: peripheral blood. CDR3 bases: TGTGCCACACGGGCCAGCGGGGGCTCCTACGAGCAGTACTTC. Translated: CATRASGGSYEQYF.